The present entry profiles one T cell receptor beta chain with its context. Its specificity is not known. Sorting defined conventional CD4 T cells as CD4+CD127+. The data were produced by immunoSEQ multiplex PCR, yet TCRdb's version contains in-frame clones alone and is incomplete. The sample gives some 22,000 clones, about 95% of which show up once; roughly 0.18% is in the top ten. The record originates from a study of B cell selection in AIRE deficiency. Study findings and constraints: Shared Treg sequences had shorter CDR3s, biased toward rearrangements with few non-templated insertions.

The V gene's germline CDR1 is SGHRS and CDR2 YFSETQ. The CDR3 length is 14 residues. V gave up 2 bases and J gave up 0 bases, with 5 bases separating them. The source is a human donor in good health. The V call is TRBV5-1, the J call TRBJ2-2, with D unresolved. Input material: CD4+CD127+ conventional T cells sorted from PBMCs. The CDR3 DNA reads as TGCGCCAGCAGCTTCCTCGCGAACACCGGGGAGCTGTTTTTT. This codes for CASSFLANTGELFF. Based on the CDR3 plus reference TRBV5-1 and TRBJ2-2, the full variable domain is KAGVTQTPRYLIKTRGQQVTLSCSPISGHRSVSWYQQTPGQGLQFLFEYFSETQRNKGNFPGRFSGRQFSNSRSEMNVSTLELGDSALYLCASSFLANTGELFFGEGSRLTVL.